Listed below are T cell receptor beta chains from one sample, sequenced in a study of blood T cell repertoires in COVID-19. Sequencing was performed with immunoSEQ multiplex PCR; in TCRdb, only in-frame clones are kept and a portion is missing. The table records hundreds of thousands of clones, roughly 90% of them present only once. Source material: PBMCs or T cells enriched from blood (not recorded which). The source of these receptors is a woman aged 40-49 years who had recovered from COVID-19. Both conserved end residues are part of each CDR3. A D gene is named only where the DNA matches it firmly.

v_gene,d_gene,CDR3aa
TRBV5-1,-,CASSQGGLYSGNTIYF
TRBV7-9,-,CASTNPGDNSGNTIYF
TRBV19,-,CASNDRYQPQHF
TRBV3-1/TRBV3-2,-,CAGHFPNYGYTF
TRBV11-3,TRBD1,CASSLVQGASNEQFF
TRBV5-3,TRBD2,CARSKRLAGGRETKNIQYF
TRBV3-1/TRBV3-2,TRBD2,CASTHGGRVLETQYF
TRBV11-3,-,CASSFGHDEEFF
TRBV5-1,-,CASSLPGTPPEQYF
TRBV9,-,CASSVAGRRSTDTQYF
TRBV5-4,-,CASSLGLGQPQHF
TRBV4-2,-,CASSLSRETQYF
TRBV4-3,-,CASSQDSLLENEQYF
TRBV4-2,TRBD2,CASSQERTSRYEQYF
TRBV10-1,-,CASSEGTGTYEQYF
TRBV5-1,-,CASSLDGLYSGNTIYF
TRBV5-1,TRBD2,CASSLKVAGGLATQYF
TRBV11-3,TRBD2,CASSPRTSGGYNEQFF
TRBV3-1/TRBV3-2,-,CASSQDGQTQETQYF
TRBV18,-,CASSLRSLSWGDTEAFF
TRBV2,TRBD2,CASTQRGYGIQYF
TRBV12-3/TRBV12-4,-,CASRPLADTQYF
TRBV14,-,CASSYSGANVLTF